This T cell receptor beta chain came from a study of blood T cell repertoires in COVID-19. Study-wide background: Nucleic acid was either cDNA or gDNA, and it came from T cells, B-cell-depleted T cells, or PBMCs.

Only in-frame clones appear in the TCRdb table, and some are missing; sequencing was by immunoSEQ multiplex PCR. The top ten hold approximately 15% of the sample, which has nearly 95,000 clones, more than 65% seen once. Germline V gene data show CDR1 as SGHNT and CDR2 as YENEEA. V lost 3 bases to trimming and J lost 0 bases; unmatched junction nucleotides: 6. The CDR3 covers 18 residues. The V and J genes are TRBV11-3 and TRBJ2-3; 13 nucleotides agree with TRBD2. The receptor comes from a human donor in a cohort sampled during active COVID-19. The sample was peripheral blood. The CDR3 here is CASSLGGLAGASTDTQYF. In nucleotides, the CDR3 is TGTGCCAGCAGCTTGGGTGGACTAGCGGGAGCGAGCACAGATACGCAGTATTTT. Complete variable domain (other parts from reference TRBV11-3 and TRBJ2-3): EAGVVQSPRYKIIEKKQPVAFWCNPISGHNTLYWYLQNLGQGPELLIRYENEEAVDDSQLPKDRFSAERLKGVDSTLKIQPAELGDSAVYLCASSLGGLAGASTDTQYFGPGTRLTVL.